The entry below describes one TCR beta chain. The data were taken from a study of cytomegalovirus exposure and HLA in healthy donors. V lost 3 bases and J lost 2, with 15 bases in between. The CDR3 loop spans 15 amino acids. Germline loops: CDR1 GTSNPN, CDR2 SVGIG (reference sequence). A multiplex PCR was run with 60 Vbeta primers and 13 Jbeta primers. Sequencing used immunoSEQ multiplex PCR; TCRdb keeps in-frame clones, though not all of them. Of about 140,000 clones in the sample, roughly 80% were seen once. The sequenced sample was PBMCs. This TCR was recovered from a woman in her thirties or forties in good health and CMV-seropositive. This sequence joins TRBV30 and TRBJ2-3; D possibly corresponds to TRBD2 (6 bases). For the CDR3, the DNA is TGTGCCTGGAGCCATCTAGCGAGATTCACAGATACGCAGTATTTT. Its protein is CAWSHLARFTDTQYF.